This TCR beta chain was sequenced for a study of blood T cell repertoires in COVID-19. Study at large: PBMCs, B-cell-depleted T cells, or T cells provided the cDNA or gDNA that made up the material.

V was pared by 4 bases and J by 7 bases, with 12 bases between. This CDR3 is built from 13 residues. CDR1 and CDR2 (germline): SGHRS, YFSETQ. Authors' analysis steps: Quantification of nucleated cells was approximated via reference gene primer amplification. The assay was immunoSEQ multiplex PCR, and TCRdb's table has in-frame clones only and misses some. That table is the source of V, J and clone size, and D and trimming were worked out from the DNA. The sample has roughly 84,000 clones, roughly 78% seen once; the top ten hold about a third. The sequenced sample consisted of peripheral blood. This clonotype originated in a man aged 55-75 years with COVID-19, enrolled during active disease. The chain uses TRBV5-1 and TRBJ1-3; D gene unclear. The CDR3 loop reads CASSIESPNTIYF. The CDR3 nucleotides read TGCGCCAGCAGCATCGAGAGTCCCAACACCATATATTTT.